What follows describes a single T cell receptor (beta chain). These data belong to a study of T cell changes during pregnancy in multiple sclerosis. TCRdb's table, derived via immunoSEQ multiplex PCR, lists solely in-frame clones and lacks some. The sample lists about 100,000 clones, more than 90% occurring once. The CDR3 is made up of 16 amino acids. Trimming shortened V by 7 bases and J by 5 bases, and 23 bases separated the two germline ends. Germline CDR1 SGHTA, CDR2 FQGNSA. This TCR was recovered from a female donor with multiple sclerosis, enrolled in a pregnancy study. The V call is TRBV7-2, the J call TRBJ2-5; possible D gene TRBD2, 7 bases. The sample was peripheral blood, taken in the second trimester of pregnancy. CDR3 DNA: TGTGCCAGCATCGCGGGGGCGTACCCCTCAGGGGAGACCCAGTACTTC. This translates into CASIAGAYPSGETQYF.